This entry lists 10 T cell receptor beta chains sequenced from one sample in a study of CD8 T cells in ankylosing spondylitis. In TCRdb, the 5' RACE reads were re-called with MiXCR into one record per CDR3 protein. In the table there are approximately 150,000 distinct CDR3 sequences, roughly 34% of which are singletons. Sequenced sample: synovial fluid, either unsorted or a sorted T cell fraction (not recorded which). The receptors were gathered from a male donor with ankylosing spondylitis.

This chain links TRBV20-1 with TRBJ2-1; D possibly corresponds to TRBD2 (5 bases). Trimming stripped 3 bases from V and 2 bases from J, with 17 bases between. Germline V lookup: CDR1 DFQATT, CDR2 SNEGSKA (reference sequence). This CDR3 spans 16 amino acids. This CDR3 is CSARAHGLLAYNEQFF. In nucleotides, the CDR3 is TGCAGTGCTAGGGCGCATGGGTTACTAGCCTACAATGAGCAGTTCTTC.

The gene calls are TRBV7-9 and TRBJ2-7; D call uncertain. Germline V CDR1 and CDR2: SEHNR, FQNEAQ (reference sequence). The CDR3 is 13 residues long. V was pared by 0 bases and J by 3 bases, with 6 bases between. CDR3 in DNA: TGTGCCAGCAGCTTAGCAAACAACTACGAGCAGTACTTC. It translates to CASSLANNYEQYF.

This clonotype was seen a handful of times. The CDR3 is CASSPNLRGTGELFF. The CDR3 nucleotides read TGCGCCAGCAGCCCAAACCTGCGGGGCACCGGGGAGCTGTTTTTT. The V call is TRBV5-1, the J call TRBJ2-2; maybe TRBD2 (6 bases). The CDR3 consists of 15 residues. Trimming cost V 4 bases and J 4 bases, with 14 bases left between them. Germline-derived CDR1 and CDR2 are SGHRS and YFSETQ.

This sequence joins TRBV7-2 and TRBJ2-1, with 8 bases that match TRBD1. Unmatched junction bases numbered 5, after V lost 5 bases and J lost 2 bases. The CDR3 sequence is 15 residues long. The germline V gene encodes CDR1 SGHTA and CDR2 FQGNSA. DNA of the CDR3: TGTGCCAGCAGCCCGACAGGGGAAGCCTACAATGAGCAGTTCTTC. The encoded protein is CASSPTGEAYNEQFF.

The sample holds a few counts of this clonotype. V and J are TRBV7-9 and TRBJ2-7; 7 bases match TRBD2. This CDR3 has 16 amino acids. Looked up from germline, CDR1 is SEHNR and CDR2 is FQNEAQ (reference sequence). The ends lost 1 base at V and 2 bases at J; junction bases unmatched: 8. In nucleotides, the CDR3 is TGTGCCAGCAGCTTAGGTACCGGGGGGAACGCCTACGAGCAGTACTTC. This encodes CASSLGTGGNAYEQYF.

This chain joins TRBV6-1 and TRBJ2-1, with 11 bases that match TRBD2. Germline CDR1 and CDR2: MNHNS and SASEGT. The CDR3 runs 14 residues. V shed 4 bases and J 6 bases; nucleotides not matched to a gene: 2. Here the CDR3 DNA reads TGTGCCAGCAGTGGGGGACTAGCGGTCAATGAGCAGTTCTTC. Protein sequence: CASSGGLAVNEQFF.

The chain uses TRBV6-5 and TRBJ2-7; 9 bases agree with TRBD1. The V segment lost 4 bases and the J segment 2 bases; nucleotides outside the gene matches: 6. The CDR3 contains 15 residues. CDR1 MNHEY and CDR2 SVGAGI come from the germline V gene. For the CDR3, the DNA is TGTGCCAGCAGTTCAGCCGGGACAGGGCCCTACGAGCAGTACTTC. Translated, it gives CASSSAGTGPYEQYF.

The chain combines TRBV7-6 with TRBJ2-7, with D possibly TRBD1 on 6 matching bases. V was trimmed by 1 base and J by 5 bases, leaving 15 bases between them. Germline V CDR1 and CDR2: SGHVS, FNYEAQ. This CDR3 spans 15 amino acids. The CDR3 region has the DNA TGTGCCAGCAGCTTAGAGGGGGTCAGGGGCCACGAGCAGTACTTC. It is translated as CASSLEGVRGHEQYF.

This chain links TRBV9 with TRBJ2-3; 8 bases fit TRBD1. Germline CDR1 is SGDLS and CDR2 is YYNGEE. V trimming: 3 bases; J trimming: 4 bases; junction bases outside the gene matches: 7. The CDR3 totals 15 residues. The CDR3: CASSGQGARADTQYF. The CDR3 coding sequence is TGTGCCAGCAGCGGCCAGGGGGCGAGAGCAGATACGCAGTATTTT.

This clonotype showed up just once. The chain has TRBV11-3 and TRBJ1-1; the D is unclear. V lost 1 base, J lost 1 base, and 10 bases lay in between. The CDR3 has 15 amino acids. Germline V gene data show CDR1 as SGHNT and CDR2 as YENEEA. The CDR3 protein is CASSLGVVGNTEAFF. The DNA of the CDR3 is TGTGCCAGCAGCTTAGGGGTCGTGGGGAACACTGAAGCTTTCTTT.